A single sample is the source of the 8 T cell receptor beta chains below, sequenced in a study of beta chain features in type 1 diabetes. All of the isolated RNA was reverse transcribed, so expressed TCRB transcripts were sequenced. Sequencing was performed with immunoSEQ multiplex PCR; in TCRdb, only in-frame clones are kept and a portion is missing. Of roughly 170,000 clones detected, about 13% appear once; the ten largest clones hold 0.62%. The sequenced sample was central memory CD4+ T cells from blood. The origin of the receptors is a woman in her late teens or twenties in good health.

The rearrangement uses TRBV15 and TRBJ1-2; TRBD1 matches 10 bases. CDR1 is LNHNV and CDR2 is YYDKDF in the germline V gene (reference sequence). The CDR3 consists of 17 residues. With 5 bases clipped from V and 4 bases from J, the junction kept 13 bases outside the gene matches. CDR3 DNA: TGTGCCACCAGCTCCTCCCCGACAGGGGGCGGCCCCTATGGCTACACCTTC. It encodes CATSSSPTGGGPYGYTF.

There are a few counts of this clone. The chain carries TRBV15 and TRBJ2-5; D perhaps matches TRBD2 (7 bases). This CDR3 is built from 17 residues. With 3 bases removed from V and 5 bases from J, the gap between germline ends came to 22 bases. CDR1 is LNHNV and CDR2 is YYDKDF in the germline V gene (reference sequence). CDR3 DNA: TGTGCCACCAGCAGTGAACAGGGACTACAGAGGGGGGAGACCCAGTACTTC. It translates to CATSSEQGLQRGETQYF.

This clone has just a few counts. The chain uses TRBV29-1 and TRBJ1-5, with D possibly being TRBD1 (6 bases). The CDR3 has 13 amino acids. V shed 3 bases and J shed 2 bases, with 8 bases lying between them. Germline lookup yields CDR1 SQVTM and CDR2 ANQGSEA. The CDR3 sequence: CSVETGGNQPQHF. Here the CDR3 DNA reads TGCAGCGTTGAGACAGGAGGCAATCAGCCCCAGCATTTT.

This rearrangement joins TRBV14 to TRBJ1-2; TRBD1 aligns across 9 bases. CDR1 SGHDN and CDR2 FVKESK come from the germline V gene. The CDR3 length is 16 residues. With V trimmed by 0 bases and J by 7 bases, 9 bases remained unmatched. The CDR3 sequence: CASSQDRTGARVGYTF. In DNA, the CDR3 is TGTGCCAGCAGCCAAGACAGGACAGGGGCTCGCGTTGGCTACACCTTC.

This clone was found a few times. The rearrangement joins TRBV28 to TRBJ2-6, with D perhaps matching TRBD1 (6 bases). This CDR3 region has 16 residues. Germline V CDR1 and CDR2: MDHEN, SYDVKM. V was pared by 6 bases and J by 0 bases, with 12 bases between. DNA of the CDR3: TGTGCCAGCAGGACGGGACAAAACTCTGGGGCCAACGTCCTGACTTTC. This encodes CASRTGQNSGANVLTF.

This clone was picked up a small number of times. This rearrangement joins TRBV5-1 to TRBJ1-2; D remains unclear. V lost 0 bases to trimming and J lost 4 bases, with 7 bases between them. The CDR3 length is 13 residues. Per germline, CDR1 SGHRS and CDR2 YFSETQ. CDR3 amino acids: CASSLGQIYGYTF. CDR3 DNA: TGCGCCAGCAGCTTGGGACAAATCTATGGCTACACCTTC.

This clone was detected a few times. V usage is TRBV7-9 and J usage is TRBJ1-1; D remains unclear. V shed 4 bases and J shed 1 base, with 19 bases lying between them. Germline-derived CDR1 and CDR2 are SEHNR and FQNEAQ (reference sequence). This CDR3 region has 17 residues. The CDR3: CASSSGVKLDSNTEAFF. The CDR3 DNA is TGTGCCAGCAGCTCAGGTGTAAAGTTGGATTCGAACACTGAAGCTTTCTTT.

The V gene is TRBV5-1, the J gene TRBJ2-5; D may be TRBD1 (6 bases). The V end was cut by 0 bases, the J end by 4 bases, with 13 bases between. The CDR3 has 15 residues. CDR1 SGHRS and CDR2 YFSETQ come from the germline V gene. The CDR3 nucleotides read TGCGCCAGCAGCTTGGCCGGGACAAGGGCAGAGACCCAGTACTTC. Protein sequence: CASSLAGTRAETQYF.